This T cell receptor (beta chain) was captured in a study of cytomegalovirus exposure and HLA in healthy donors. Findings and caveats of the study: A few CMV-associated chains were confirmed in vitro to be specific for CMV antigens. Reported performance of the classifier showed diagnosis of cytomegalovirus status with high specificity and sensitivity. Subsequent analysis of the 120 or so validation repertoires found a tendency for first-cohort TCR clusters to co-occur.

In regard to this clone: Its antigen is still unknown.

CDR3 length: 15 amino acids. Trimming took 0 bases from V and 2 from J, leaving 10 bases between them. Germline V gene sequence: CDR1 SGHTA, CDR2 FQGNSA. Some clones are missing from TCRdb's copy, which holds only in-frame ones; the method was immunoSEQ multiplex PCR. The sample yields 120,000 to 150,000 clones, about four fifths seen once. This receptor was taken from a woman in her twenties or thirties in good health and CMV-seronegative. Sequenced sample: PBMCs. This chain uses TRBV7-2 with TRBJ1-2; no firm D call. CDR3 amino acids: CASSLADSWNYGYTF. The CDR3 region has the DNA TGTGCCAGCAGCTTAGCGGACTCTTGGAACTATGGCTACACCTTC.